This TCR beta chain was captured in a study of human CD8 memory T cell subsets. The CDR3 is 16 residues long. Looked up from germline, CDR1 is SGHVS and CDR2 is FNYEAQ. Points on this clonotype: Its antigen is still unknown.

Generation of TCR beta libraries used UMI-labeled 5' RACE. TCRdb reprocessed the 5' RACE reads and stores each CDR3 protein as one record, lacking DNA. With some 10,000 distinct CDR3 sequences in the sample, the ten largest clones hold around 20%. TPEX cells were early memory CD8+ T cells (CCR7+ PD-1+ TIGIT+) that had exhausted-like traits. By negative magnetic separation, total CD8+ T cells were enriched. It was from duplicate vials of 150,000 sorted CD8+ T cells per subset that RNA came. Findings and caveats of the study: In the comparison of repertoires, stem-like memory and precursor exhausted T cells overlapped only minimally. Precursor exhausted T cells appeared less diverse than stem-like memory T cells according to Chao1 estimates.

The rearrangement joins TRBV7-6 to TRBJ2-3; TCRdb's D call of TRBD1 is untestable without DNA. Material: CD8+ T cells from PBMCs. This clonotype was sampled from a human donor in good health. CDR3 amino acids: CASSPGIGGVPDTQYF.